A single sample is the source of the 16 T cell receptor beta chains below, sequenced in a study of blood T cell repertoires in COVID-19. This table comes from immunoSEQ multiplex PCR, and its TCRdb copy is limited to in-frame clones, with some not included. This table has some 200,000 clones, over 75% appearing once. The sequenced sample consisted of PBMCs or T cells enriched from blood (not recorded which). Receptors originate from a woman younger than 35 who had recovered from COVID-19.

The chain joins TRBV7-6 to TRBJ2-3, with 9 bases identical to TRBD2. The CDR3 covers 18 residues. Germline V lookup: CDR1 SGHVS, CDR2 FNYEAQ. Germline trimming cut 3 bases from V and 2 bases from J; bases unmatched to any gene: 12. The CDR3 DNA follows: TGTGCCAGCAGCTTTTATCTAAGCGGGAGGCCCTCCACAGATACGCAGTATTTT. Its protein product is CASSFYLSGRPSTDTQYF.

The J gene is TRBJ1-2, the V gene TRBV3-1 (or the pseudogene TRBV3-2), with a tentative D call TRBD1 (6 bases). Trimming pared 5 bases from V and 6 bases from J, leaving 16 bases between. The CDR3 covers 14 residues. Germline lookup yields CDR1 LGHDT and CDR2 YNNKEL (reference sequence). The CDR3 region is CASSLQGWDHGYTF. In DNA form, the CDR3 reads TGTGCCAGCAGCTTGCAGGGGTGGGACCATGGCTACACCTTC.

This clone showed up just once. The chain joins TRBV7-6 to TRBJ1-1, with TRBD1 as a possible D gene (5 bases). V gave up 4 bases and J gave up 4 bases, with 10 bases separating them. Germline-derived CDR1 and CDR2 are SGHVS and FNYEAQ. This CDR3 has 13 amino acids. This CDR3 is CASSYQTATEAFF. In nucleotides, the CDR3 is TGTGCCAGCAGCTATCAGACAGCCACTGAAGCTTTCTTT.

V usage is TRBV5-8 and J usage is TRBJ2-2; TRBD2 aligns across 11 bases. V shed 2 bases and J 6 bases; nucleotides not matched to a gene: 3. CDR3 length equals 15 residues. Germline CDR1 is SGHTS and CDR2 is YDEGEE. DNA for the CDR3: TGTGCCAGCAGCTTCGGACTAGCGGGTTCCGGGGAGCTGTTTTTT. Encoded protein: CASSFGLAGSGELFF.

CDR3 coding DNA: TGTGCCAGCAGCTTAGGGGTGCGGGAGTACCAAGAGACCCAGTACTTC. Its protein product is CASSLGVREYQETQYF. The V gene is TRBV7-2, the J gene TRBJ2-5; 7 bases agree with TRBD2. CDR1 SGHTA and CDR2 FQGNSA come from the germline V gene. Trimming took 1 base from V and 0 from J; bases not matched to a gene: 5. CDR3 length: 16 amino acids.

The gene calls are TRBV7-3 and TRBJ2-1; 12 bases are shared with TRBD2. In germline, CDR1 is SGHTA, CDR2 FQGTGA. The V and J ends lost 5 bases and 7 bases, in that order; junction bases with no gene match: 9. The CDR3 spans 16 residues. The CDR3 region is CASSRTLAGGPNEQFF. CDR3 DNA: TGTGCCAGCAGCCGCACTCTAGCGGGAGGGCCGAATGAGCAGTTCTTC.

The sample holds one count of this clone. The chain is built from TRBV5-4 and TRBJ2-1; 11 positions agree with TRBD1. The CDR3 runs 13 residues. CDR1 is SGHNT, CDR2 YYREEE, per germline (reference sequence). Germline trimming cut 6 bases from V and 9 bases from J; bases unmatched to any gene: 5. The CDR3 protein is CASNGQGAVEQFF. As DNA, the CDR3 is TGTGCCAGCAACGGACAGGGGGCGGTTGAGCAGTTCTTC.

This clone was observed a handful of times. In DNA, the CDR3 is TGTGCCAGCAGCCCGAAGACAGGGGGCTCTGGAAACACCATATATTTT. The encoded protein is CASSPKTGGSGNTIYF. The V and J genes are TRBV3-1 (or the pseudogene TRBV3-2) and TRBJ1-3; TRBD1 matches 9 bases. The CDR3 spans 16 residues. Germline V lookup: CDR1 LGHDT, CDR2 YNNKEL (reference sequence). The ends lost 4 bases at V and 0 bases at J; junction bases unmatched: 4.

This clone was seen ten or more times. The chain carries TRBV10-3 and TRBJ1-2; 7 bases map to TRBD1. The junction had 5 bases not matched to a gene; V was cut back by 3 bases and J by 4 bases. The CDR3 covers 14 residues. Germline V gene data show CDR1 as ENHRY and CDR2 as SYGVKD. The CDR3 nucleotides read TGTGCCATCAGTGAAATAGGGACAGCCTATGGCTACACCTTC. It yields the protein CAISEIGTAYGYTF.

V is TRBV30 and J is TRBJ1-5; 8 bases match TRBD1. CDR3 length: 16 amino acids. Germline CDR1 is GTSNPN and CDR2 is SVGIG (reference sequence). V trimming: 2 bases; J trimming: 3 bases; junction bases outside the gene matches: 9. The CDR3 region is CAWSPRGHGNNQPQHF. DNA for the CDR3: TGTGCCTGGAGTCCCAGGGGGCACGGGAACAATCAGCCCCAGCATTTT. The full variable domain, completed using reference TRBV30 and TRBJ1-5, is SQTIHQWPATLVQPVGSPLSLECTVEGTSNPNLYWYRQAAGRGLQLLFYSVGIGQISSEVPQNLSASRPQDRQFILSSKKLLLSDSGFYLCAWSPRGHGNNQPQHFGDGTRLSIL.

This clone was picked up a small number of times. The gene calls are TRBV20-1 and TRBJ1-2; D not resolved. The CDR3 has 11 residues. Germline V lookup: CDR1 DFQATT, CDR2 SNEGSKA (reference sequence). Trimming stripped 2 bases from V and 8 bases from J, with 9 bases between. CDR3 loop: CSARSALGYTF. CDR3 bases: TGCAGTGCTAGATCTGCGTTGGGCTACACCTTC.

This chain links TRBV29-1 with TRBJ2-5; D is unclear. Germline-derived CDR1 and CDR2 are SQVTM and ANQGSEA. This CDR3 spans 14 amino acids. Trimming took 2 bases from V and 0 from J, leaving 10 bases between them. In nucleotides, the CDR3 is TGCAGCGTTGAACACCAGGTATACCAAGAGACCCAGTACTTC. Encoded protein: CSVEHQVYQETQYF.

V is TRBV11-2 and J is TRBJ2-1; weak D call: TRBD2 (6 bases). The CDR3 consists of 17 residues. Trimming stripped 2 bases from V and 0 bases from J, with 14 bases between. Per germline, CDR1 SGHAT and CDR2 FQNNGV. CDR3 sequence: CASSLRRDGSSYNEQFF. For the CDR3, the DNA is TGTGCCAGCAGCTTACGGCGGGACGGGAGCTCCTACAATGAGCAGTTCTTC.

A few counts support this clone. The V and J genes are TRBV7-2 and TRBJ1-5, with 7 bases identical to TRBD1. CDR1 is SGHTA and CDR2 is FQGNSA in the germline V gene. V gave up 2 bases and J gave up 5 bases; unmatched junction bases: 15. The CDR3 extends over 18 amino acids. CDR3 nucleotides: TGTGCCAGCAGCTTATACCCCATCGACAGGGCGGCGTATCAGCCCCAGCATTTT. Its translation is CASSLYPIDRAAYQPQHF.

The V gene is TRBV9, the J gene TRBJ2-3; D possibly corresponds to TRBD2 (5 bases). Trimming took off 4 bases at V and 1 base at J, with 7 bases between the two ends. Germline V gene data show CDR1 as SGDLS and CDR2 as YYNGEE. The CDR3 spans 13 residues. This CDR3 reads CASSFSGTDTQYF. In DNA, the CDR3 is TGTGCCAGCAGCTTTAGCGGCACAGATACGCAGTATTTT.

Of note for this clone: This CDR3 is also generated by other DNA sequences in the sample. The V and J genes are TRBV27 and TRBJ2-7; D possibly corresponds to TRBD1 (5 bases). Germline V lookup: CDR1 MNHEY, CDR2 SMNVEV (reference sequence). The CDR3 is made up of 14 amino acids. V gave up 5 bases and J gave up 2 bases, with 13 bases separating them. CDR3 amino acids: CASSNRQGAYEQYF. CDR3 DNA sequence: TGTGCCAGCAGTAACAGACAAGGGGCCTACGAGCAGTACTTC.